A selection of T cell receptor beta chains follows, all from one sample in a study of blood T cell repertoires in COVID-19. Libraries were prepared by immunoSEQ multiplex PCR; TCRdb keeps only in-frame clonotypes and omits some of them. The table shows roughly 40,000 clones, with roughly nine tenths occurring only once. The sample consisted of peripheral blood. Source of these receptors: a human donor in a cohort sampled during active COVID-19. Both conserved end residues are part of each CDR3. The D gene is left open where the match is weak. Size tells how often a clone was seen (once, few, many) or the class of an expanded clone, and some rows leave it out.

v_gene: TRBV7-9
abundance: -
j_gene: TRBJ2-1
d_gene: -
CDR3nt: TGTGCCAGCAGCTTAGCCTTAGATCTGAGCTCCTACAATGAGCAGTTCTTC
CDR3aa: CASSLALDLSSYNEQFF

v_gene: TRBV25-1
abundance: few
j_gene: TRBJ1-1
d_gene: -
CDR3nt: TGTGCCAGCAGTGAATCGGGGTCTCGTATAACTGAAGCTTTCTTT
CDR3aa: CASSESGSRITEAFF

v_gene: TRBV5-6
abundance: -
j_gene: TRBJ2-5
d_gene: TRBD2
CDR3nt: TGTGCCAGCAGCCCAAGGCGGGGGGGGGTCGAGACCCAGTACTTC
CDR3aa: CASSPRRGGVETQYF

v_gene: TRBV19
abundance: -
j_gene: TRBJ1-2
d_gene: -
CDR3nt: TGTGCCAGTAGTATAGTTTCGGCAGGGGACTATGGCTACACCTTC
CDR3aa: CASSIVSAGDYGYTF

v_gene: TRBV28
abundance: -
j_gene: TRBJ2-3
d_gene: TRBD2
CDR3nt: TGTGCCAGCAGTTTAGCGGGGGACAGCACAGATACGCAGTATTTT
CDR3aa: CASSLAGDSTDTQYF

v_gene: TRBV19
abundance: once
j_gene: TRBJ1-1
d_gene: -
CDR3nt: TGTGCCAGCACATTTAAACCAGGGGTGACTGAAGCTTTCTTT
CDR3aa: CASTFKPGVTEAFF

v_gene: TRBV7-6
abundance: -
j_gene: TRBJ2-3
d_gene: -
CDR3nt: TGTGCCAGCAGCCCGCGTCCAAACGAGGCAGATACGCAGTATTTT
CDR3aa: CASSPRPNEADTQYF

v_gene: TRBV29-1
abundance: -
j_gene: TRBJ1-6
d_gene: TRBD1
CDR3nt: TGCAGCGTCACCACCGGGACAGGAGATTCACCCCTCCACTTT
CDR3aa: CSVTTGTGDSPLHF

v_gene: TRBV23-1
abundance: -
j_gene: TRBJ1-2
d_gene: -
CDR3nt: TGCGCCAGCAGTCAATCGAGGGCAGGTTCACGTTCTAACTATGGCTACACCTTC
CDR3aa: CASSQSRAGSRSNYGYTF

v_gene: TRBV27
abundance: -
j_gene: TRBJ2-7
d_gene: TRBD1
CDR3nt: TGTGCCAGCAGTTTTGGGACAGGGGACGAGCAGTACTTC
CDR3aa: CASSFGTGDEQYF

v_gene: TRBV12-5
abundance: -
j_gene: TRBJ2-3
d_gene: TRBD2
CDR3nt: TGTGCTAGTGGTTTCGGGCGGGGGGGATTCGCAGTGCCAGATACGCAGTATTTT
CDR3aa: CASGFGRGGFAVPDTQYF

v_gene: TRBV4-1
abundance: -
j_gene: TRBJ2-7
d_gene: -
CDR3nt: TGCGCCAGCAGCCAAGATTGGCCAGGGGACTCCTACGAGCAGTACTTC
CDR3aa: CASSQDWPGDSYEQYF

v_gene: TRBV19
abundance: -
j_gene: TRBJ2-3
d_gene: TRBD2
CDR3nt: TGTGCCAGTAGGGCAGGCGGGGGGTACACAGATACGCAGTATTTT
CDR3aa: CASRAGGGYTDTQYF

v_gene: TRBV11-3
abundance: -
j_gene: TRBJ2-1
d_gene: TRBD1
CDR3nt: TGTGCCAGCAGCTTAGGGGGGACAGTAACCAATGAGCAGTTCTTC
CDR3aa: CASSLGGTVTNEQFF

v_gene: TRBV10-3
abundance: few
j_gene: TRBJ2-5
d_gene: -
CDR3nt: TGTGCCATCAGTGAGTCGAACGGGGGCCAAGAGACCCAGTACTTC
CDR3aa: CAISESNGGQETQYF

v_gene: TRBV30
abundance: -
j_gene: TRBJ2-7
d_gene: TRBD1
CDR3nt: TGTGCCTGGAGCTCGACAGGGGGAACCTACGAGCAGTACTTC
CDR3aa: CAWSSTGGTYEQYF

v_gene: TRBV15
abundance: once
j_gene: TRBJ2-1
d_gene: TRBD1
CDR3nt: TGTGCCACCAGCGCTGCCGGGACAGGGGGCTTCGATGAGCAGTTCTTC
CDR3aa: CATSAAGTGGFDEQFF

v_gene: TRBV2
abundance: -
j_gene: TRBJ1-2
d_gene: -
CDR3nt: TGTGCCAGCAGGGGTTCAGGGGCGGAAGGCTACACCTTC
CDR3aa: CASRGSGAEGYTF

v_gene: TRBV19
abundance: -
j_gene: TRBJ1-4
d_gene: TRBD1
CDR3nt: TGTGCCAGTAGTATCTCAGGGGGACCTAATGAAAAACTGTTTTTT
CDR3aa: CASSISGGPNEKLFF

v_gene: TRBV19
abundance: -
j_gene: TRBJ2-1
d_gene: TRBD2
CDR3nt: TGTGCCAGTAGTGGAGCGGGAAGCTCCTACAATGAGCAGTTCTTC
CDR3aa: CASSGAGSSYNEQFF

v_gene: TRBV30
abundance: -
j_gene: TRBJ2-3
d_gene: TRBD2
CDR3nt: TGTGCCTGGAGTCATTTCCGCTCTAGCGGGAGGGGGGATACGCAGTATTTT
CDR3aa: CAWSHFRSSGRGDTQYF

v_gene: TRBV7-8
abundance: -
j_gene: TRBJ1-1
d_gene: TRBD1
CDR3nt: TGTGCCAGCAGGAAGGGACAGGGCGGAACTGAAGCTTTCTTT
CDR3aa: CASRKGQGGTEAFF

v_gene: TRBV5-1
abundance: -
j_gene: TRBJ2-2
d_gene: -
CDR3nt: TGCGCCAGCAGCTCAGGACAGACGAACACCGGGGAGCTGTTTTTT
CDR3aa: CASSSGQTNTGELFF

v_gene: TRBV3-1/TRBV3-2
abundance: -
j_gene: TRBJ2-1
d_gene: TRBD2
CDR3nt: TGTGCCAGCAGCCCCCGGACTAGCGGGATCGATGAGCAGTTCTTC
CDR3aa: CASSPRTSGIDEQFF

v_gene: TRBV5-4
abundance: -
j_gene: TRBJ2-3
d_gene: -
CDR3nt: TGTGCCAGCAGCTTGCAGTCAGATACGCAGTATTTT
CDR3aa: CASSLQSDTQYF

v_gene: TRBV7-9
abundance: -
j_gene: TRBJ1-1
d_gene: -
CDR3nt: TGTGCCAGCAGCTTAGCGGGAGGGGATAACACTGAAGCTTTCTTT
CDR3aa: CASSLAGGDNTEAFF

v_gene: TRBV7-9
abundance: -
j_gene: TRBJ2-2
d_gene: -
CDR3nt: TGTGCCAGCAGCTTTTCAGCGGGGGAGCTGTTTTTT
CDR3aa: CASSFSAGELFF

v_gene: TRBV6-5
abundance: -
j_gene: TRBJ1-2
d_gene: -
CDR3nt: TGTGCCAGCAGTTACCGCCAGGGTGGCTATGGCTACACCTTC
CDR3aa: CASSYRQGGYGYTF

v_gene: TRBV23-1
abundance: -
j_gene: TRBJ1-5
d_gene: -
CDR3nt: TGCGCCAGCAGTCAATCTTCCACAGTTCCCTATAGCAATCAGCCCCAGCATTTT
CDR3aa: CASSQSSTVPYSNQPQHF

v_gene: TRBV7-9
abundance: -
j_gene: TRBJ1-6
d_gene: TRBD1
CDR3nt: TGTGCCAGCAGCCCCATCCTGGACAGGGTCACCCTCCACTTT
CDR3aa: CASSPILDRVTLHF

v_gene: TRBV2
abundance: -
j_gene: TRBJ1-3
d_gene: TRBD1
CDR3nt: TGTGCCAGCGGATTGGACAGGGCCTCTGGAAACACCATATATTTT
CDR3aa: CASGLDRASGNTIYF

v_gene: TRBV6-6
abundance: -
j_gene: TRBJ2-7
d_gene: -
CDR3nt: TGTGCCAGCAGTTCGGGGACCTACGAGCAGTACTTC
CDR3aa: CASSSGTYEQYF

v_gene: TRBV30
abundance: -
j_gene: TRBJ2-5
d_gene: -
CDR3nt: TGTGCCTGGAGCATTACAGCCTCTACCCGAAAAGAGACCCAGTACTTC
CDR3aa: CAWSITASTRKETQYF

v_gene: TRBV6-4
abundance: -
j_gene: TRBJ2-1
d_gene: -
CDR3nt: TGTGCCAGCAGTGTTTCAGGGGAGAACAATGAGCAGTTCTTC
CDR3aa: CASSVSGENNEQFF

v_gene: TRBV29-1
abundance: -
j_gene: TRBJ1-2
d_gene: TRBD1
CDR3nt: TGCAGCGTGACTAAGGACAGGAATTATGGCTACACCTTC
CDR3aa: CSVTKDRNYGYTF

v_gene: TRBV29-1
abundance: -
j_gene: TRBJ1-2
d_gene: TRBD1
CDR3nt: TGCAGCGTTGAAGATCTTAAGGGACAGGGGAACTATGGCTACACCTTC
CDR3aa: CSVEDLKGQGNYGYTF

v_gene: TRBV1
abundance: -
j_gene: TRBJ2-7
d_gene: -
CDR3nt: TGCACCAGCAGCCAAGATAGAGGGTCCGCGACTCCGTCCGGAGTCGACTACGAGCAGTACTTC
CDR3aa: CTSSQDRGSATPSGVDYEQYF

v_gene: TRBV11-2
abundance: -
j_gene: TRBJ2-3
d_gene: TRBD2
CDR3nt: TGTGCCAGCAGCTCCCGGACTAGCGGGAACACAGATACGCAGTATTTT
CDR3aa: CASSSRTSGNTDTQYF

v_gene: TRBV5-5
abundance: -
j_gene: TRBJ2-1
d_gene: -
CDR3nt: TGTGCCAGCAGCATAGGGACTTACAATGAGCAGTTCTTC
CDR3aa: CASSIGTYNEQFF

v_gene: TRBV14
abundance: -
j_gene: TRBJ1-3
d_gene: -
CDR3nt: TGTGCCAGCAGCCAAGTCGGGGGAAACACCATATATTTT
CDR3aa: CASSQVGGNTIYF

v_gene: TRBV27
abundance: -
j_gene: TRBJ2-7
d_gene: -
CDR3nt: TGTGCCAGCAGTTTACGTCGAGGACCCCGCAGGGGTTCCGACTACGAGCAGTACTTC
CDR3aa: CASSLRRGPRRGSDYEQYF

v_gene: TRBV5-1
abundance: -
j_gene: TRBJ2-5
d_gene: TRBD1
CDR3nt: TGCGCCAGCAGCTCGGGGACAGGGTTGCAAGAGACCCAGTACTTC
CDR3aa: CASSSGTGLQETQYF